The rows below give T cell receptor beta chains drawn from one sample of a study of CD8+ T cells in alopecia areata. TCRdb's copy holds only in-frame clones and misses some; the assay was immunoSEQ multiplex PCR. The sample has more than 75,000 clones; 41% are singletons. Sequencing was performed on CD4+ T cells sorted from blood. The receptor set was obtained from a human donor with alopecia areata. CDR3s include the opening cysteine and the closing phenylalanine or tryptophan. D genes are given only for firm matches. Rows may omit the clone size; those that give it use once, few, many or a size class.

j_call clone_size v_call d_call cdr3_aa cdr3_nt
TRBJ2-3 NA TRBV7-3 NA CASSRTSSTDTQYF TGTGCCAGCAGCCGGACGTCTAGCACAGATACGCAGTATTTT
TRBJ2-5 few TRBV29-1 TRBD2 CSVLAGAQETQYF TGCAGCGTTCTAGCGGGGGCCCAAGAGACCCAGTACTTC
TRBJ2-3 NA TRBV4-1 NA CASSQDRARGGTDTQYF TGCGCCAGCAGCCAAGATAGGGCCAGGGGAGGCACAGATACGCAGTATTTT
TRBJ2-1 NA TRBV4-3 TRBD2 CASSRGGMSYNEQFF TGCGCCAGCAGTCGCGGGGGGATGTCCTACAATGAGCAGTTCTTC
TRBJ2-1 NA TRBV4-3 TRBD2 CASSLLSGDYNEQFF TGCGCCAGCAGCCTCCTAAGCGGGGACTACAATGAGCAGTTCTTC
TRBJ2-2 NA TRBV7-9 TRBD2 CASSPTAGGYTGELFF TGTGCCAGCAGCCCCACAGCGGGAGGGTACACCGGGGAGCTGTTTTTT
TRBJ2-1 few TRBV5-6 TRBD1 CASSLLQGASYNEQFF TGTGCCAGCAGCTTGCTCCAGGGGGCCTCCTACAATGAGCAGTTCTTC
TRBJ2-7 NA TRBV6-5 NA CAGRPSGLMTYEQYF TGTGCCGGCCGTCCCTCCGGCCTAATGACCTACGAGCAGTACTTC
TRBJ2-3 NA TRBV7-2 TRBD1 CASSSPWGQPDLDTQYF TGTGCCAGCAGCTCGCCGTGGGGACAGCCGGATTTAGATACGCAGTATTTT
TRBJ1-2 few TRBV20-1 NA CSAQTFYGYTF TGCAGTGCCCAAACCTTTTATGGCTACACCTTC
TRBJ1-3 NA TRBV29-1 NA CSVRSPGALGNTIYF TGCAGCGTTCGTTCCCCGGGGGCGCTTGGAAACACCATATATTTT
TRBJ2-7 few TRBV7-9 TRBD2 CASSLFPSGSSYEQYF TGTGCCAGCAGCTTATTTCCTAGCGGGAGCTCCTACGAGCAGTACTTC
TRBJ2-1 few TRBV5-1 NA CASSPRPGRELANEQFF TGCGCCAGCAGCCCACGCCCCGGCCGGGAGCTGGCCAATGAGCAGTTCTTC
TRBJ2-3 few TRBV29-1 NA CSLQKQGSPDTQYF TGCAGCCTCCAAAAACAGGGTAGTCCAGATACGCAGTATTTT